The 30 T cell receptor beta chains listed next were all sequenced from one sample in a study of tumor-infiltrating lymphocytes in primary liver carcinoma. The researchers produced TCR beta cDNA from around 0.5 ug total RNA with a constant-region primer. Slightly modified ARM-PCR served as the procedure for the TCR beta libraries. These libraries came from three rounds of nested multiplex PCR. PCR rounds one and two used TRBV1-TRBV30 forward primers with a C-beta reverse primer for 10 cycles each. Using its own MiXCR run on the multiplex PCR reads, TCRdb lists one record per CDR3 protein. The sample lists hundreds of thousands of distinct CDR3 sequences, nearly 60% occurring once. Extraction also yielded germline DNA, while blood RNA was obtained from unsorted whole blood. The sequenced sample consisted of peripheral blood. The receptors were gathered from a woman aged 25-40 years with primary liver carcinoma and hepatitis B virus infection.

Concerning this clonotype itself: This clone may be a read error of a much larger clone one base away. The V gene is TRBV7-8, the J gene TRBJ2-2; 11 positions match TRBD1. In germline, CDR1 is SGHVS, CDR2 FQNEAQ. The CDR3 runs 15 residues. This chain's CDR3 is CTSQGQGAYTGELFF. The DNA of the CDR3 is TGTACCAGCCAAGGACAGGGGGCGTATACCGGGGAGCTGTTTTTT.

In regard to this clonotype: This may arise from a read error, as a much more abundant clone is one base away. This chain joins TRBV6-1 and TRBJ2-2; 7 bases align to TRBD2. The CDR3 has 15 residues. V lost 5 bases and J lost 5; bases outside the gene matches: 8. CDR1 is MNHNS and CDR2 is SASEGT in the germline V gene. CDR3 DNA: TGTGCCAGCAGTACACTAGCGAGAGGAACCGGGGAGCTGTTTTTT. Residues: CASSTLARGTGELFF.

About this clonotype itself: An end of the junction differs from the germline gene, which may be a read error. The gene calls are TRBV6-6 and TRBJ2-7, with 7 bases aligning to TRBD1. CDR3 size: 15 residues. Germline V gene data show CDR1 as MNHNY and CDR2 as SVGAGI (reference sequence). The CDR3 is CASKKPDRAVDEQCF. CDR3 nucleotides: TGTGCCAGCAAGAAACCCGACAGGGCGGTCGACGAGCAGTGCTTC.

The chain employs TRBV28 and TRBJ2-4, with D unclear. The tail of the sequence fits TRBJ2-1 better, so the J call may be wrong. The V gene's germline CDR1 is MDHEN and CDR2 SYDVKM. This CDR3 has 17 amino acids. The DNA of the CDR3 is TGTGCCAGAAGCCCCTTACCCCCCCCCAGAGCCAAAAACATTCAGTTCTTC. This sequence encodes CARSPLPPPRAKNIQFF.

To note about this clonotype: A much larger clone differs by one base, so this may be a read error. The CDR3 DNA reads as TGTGCCAACAGTTTCCCGACTAGCGGGAAAGATACGCAGTATTTT. It encodes CANSFPTSGKDTQYF. The chain is built from TRBV12-3 or TRBV12-4 and TRBJ2-3, with 11 bases lining up with TRBD2. CDR3 length: 15 residues.

The chain recombines TRBV24-1 with TRBJ2-3; TRBD1 agrees at 9 bases. The CDR3 runs to 15 residues. Germline lookup yields CDR1 KGHDR and CDR2 SFDVKD. The V segment lost 4 bases and the J segment 5 bases; nucleotides outside the gene matches: 6. In DNA, the CDR3 is TGTGCCACCAGTGAGGGACAGGGAGGCAGAGATACGCAGTATTTT. Its translation: CATSEGQGGRDTQYF.

This clonotype showed up just a few times. The chain links TRBV4-2 to TRBJ2-1; no definite D call. The germline V and J ends were trimmed by 0 bases and 8 bases, with 11 bases remaining between them. Germline loops: CDR1 LGHNA, CDR2 YNFKEQ. The CDR3 sequence is 14 residues long. The CDR3 bases are TGTGCCAGCAGCCAAGATTTAGTAGGGTATGAGCAGTTCTTC. Translating it yields CASSQDLVGYEQFF.

This clonotype showed up just a few times. This chain joins TRBV28 and TRBJ1-5; D gene uncertain. The CDR3 covers 16 residues. Trimming cost V 8 bases and J 5 bases, with 22 bases left between them. CDR1 is MDHEN and CDR2 is SYDVKM in the germline V gene. The CDR3 is CASETPRARYYQPQHF. The CDR3 DNA reads TGTGCCAGCGAGACACCCCGGGCACGATATTATCAGCCCCAGCATTTT.

This clonotype has only a few counts. This chain joins TRBV5-4 and TRBJ2-6; no clear D gene. Trimming shortened V by 4 bases and J by 1 base, and 12 bases separated the two germline ends. CDR3 length equals 16 residues. The germline gives CDR1 SGHNT, CDR2 YYREEE (reference sequence). The CDR3 is CASSQGSSSGANVLTF. DNA for the CDR3: TGTGCCAGCAGCCAAGGGTCCTCATCTGGGGCCAACGTCCTGACTTTC.

The chain joins TRBV5-1 to TRBJ1-1, with D hard to call. The CDR3 has 15 residues. The ends were cut back, 0 bases at V and 2 bases at J, with 11 bases in the middle. Germline CDR1 and CDR2: SGHRS and YFSETQ. CDR3 sequence (DNA): TGCGCCAGCAGCTTGGGAGGTTGGGGAAACACTGAAGCTTTCTTT. It translates to CASSLGGWGNTEAFF.

This clonotype occurred many times. This chain links TRBV5-4 with TRBJ2-7; no firm D call. V was clipped by 2 bases and J by 6 bases, with 6 bases between them. The germline V gene has CDR1 SGHNT and CDR2 YYREEE (reference sequence). The CDR3 has 11 amino acids. The CDR3 region has the DNA TGTGCCAGCAGCTTAGGCCCCGAGCAGTACTTC. Its translation is CASSLGPEQYF.

The chain employs TRBV6-2 or TRBV6-3 and TRBJ2-2, with no clear D. The germline V gene encodes CDR1 MNHEY and CDR2 SVGEGT. The CDR3 contains 14 residues. V was clipped by 1 base and J by 2 bases, with 5 bases between them. This CDR3 reads CASSYWTNTGELFF. The CDR3 nucleotides read TGTGCCAGCAGTTACTGGACCAACACCGGGGAGCTGTTTTTT.

In the case of this clonotype: A junction boundary mismatches the germline segment, possibly from a read error. This chain connects TRBV6-6 to TRBJ1-3; maybe TRBD1 (6 bases). Germline V gives CDR1 MNHNY, CDR2 SVGAGI (reference sequence). The CDR3 is 16 residues long. The CDR3 spells CASNYEGGVSGNTIYF. DNA for the CDR3: TGTGCCAGCAATTACGAAGGGGGGGTCTCTGGAAACACCATATATTTT.

This clonotype has just one count. One end of the junction does not line up with germline, which may come from a read error. The V gene is TRBV12-3 or TRBV12-4, the J gene TRBJ2-7; D is unresolved. The CDR3 covers 14 residues. The CDR3 coding sequence is TGTGCCGGCAGTTTGCCGACTTCATCTTACGAGCAGTACTTC. Residues: CAGSLPTSSYEQYF.

In regard to this clonotype: This may arise from a read error, as a much more abundant clone is one base away. The gene calls are TRBV13 and TRBJ2-7; D might be TRBD1 or TRBD2, each matching 5 bases. CDR3 length equals 15 residues. Germline CDR1 is PRHDT and CDR2 is FYEKMQ (reference sequence). V was cut by 3 bases and J by 0 bases, with 12 bases left in between. The CDR3 nucleotides are TGTGCCAGCAGCTTCTCGGGACCTCCCTCCTACGAGCAGTACTTC. As protein: CASSFSGPPSYEQYF.

This clonotype came up a few times. Germline and junction disagree at one end, which may indicate a read error. The gene calls are TRBV10-3 and TRBJ2-5; 8 bases align to TRBD1. CDR1 is ENHRY and CDR2 is SYGVKD in the germline V gene. The CDR3 runs to 13 residues. In DNA, the CDR3 is TGTACCATCAGAGGACAGGGCCAAGAGACCCAGTACTTC. Protein product: CTIRGQGQETQYF.

In the case of this clonotype: The junction differs from germline at one of its ends, possibly a read error. The chain combines TRBV12-3 or TRBV12-4 with TRBJ2-1; possibly TRBD1 or TRBD2 for D (5 bases each). This CDR3 is built from 14 residues. CDR3 DNA sequence: TGTGCCAGTAGTCCTGGACAAGACTACGATGAGCAGTTCTTC. It is translated as CASSPGQDYDEQFF.

This clonotype was detected only a few times. This chain joins TRBV5-1 and TRBJ2-5; D is undetermined. CDR1 is SGHRS and CDR2 is YFSETQ in the germline V gene. The V end lost 4 bases, the J end lost 2 bases, and 15 bases lay between the germline ends. CDR3 length: 15 residues. The CDR3 sequence is CASSGAYPNQETQYF. DNA of the CDR3: TGCGCCAGCAGCGGAGCGTATCCCAATCAAGAGACCCAGTACTTC.

V gene TRBV2 combines with J gene TRBJ2-3; 8 bases fit TRBD1. Germline V gene data show CDR1 as SNHLY and CDR2 as FYNNEI. J lost 0 bases, V lost 6 bases, and 8 bases had no gene match. The length of the CDR3 is 16 residues. The CDR3 DNA sequence: TGTGCCAGCAGCGTCCAGGGGGCGCGAAGCACAGATACGCAGTATTTT. This gives the protein CASSVQGARSTDTQYF.

This clonotype was picked up many times. V gene TRBV4-1 combines with J gene TRBJ2-2; D call uncertain. Germline values: CDR1 MGHRA, CDR2 YSYEKL. V dropped 2 bases and J dropped 3 bases, with 1 base sitting between them. This CDR3 comprises 12 residues. For the CDR3, the DNA is TGCGCCAGCAGCCAATACACCGGGGAGCTGTTTTTT. Translated, it gives CASSQYTGELFF.

As for this clonotype: It may be a read error: a sequence one base away is much more abundant. This rearrangement joins TRBV6-2 or TRBV6-3 to TRBJ2-7; D might be TRBD2 (6 bases). Looked up from germline, CDR1 is MNHEY and CDR2 is SVGEGT. Trimming removed 1 base at V and 5 bases at J, with 12 bases between. The CDR3 runs 14 residues. CDR3 DNA sequence: TGTGCCAGCAGTTACTGCGGAGGGTGGAACGAGCAGTACTTC. Its protein is CASSYCGGWNEQYF.

The chain uses TRBV14 and TRBJ2-3; D is unclear. Germline CDR1 and CDR2: SGHDN and FVKESK. This CDR3 contains 15 residues. Trimming stripped 5 bases from V and 2 bases from J, with 14 bases between. The CDR3, as DNA: TGTGCCAGCAGCTCCAACCGCCACTACACAGATACGCAGTATTTT. This gives the protein CASSSNRHYTDTQYF.

There are a few counts of this clonotype. The chain combines TRBV28 with TRBJ2-7; D possibly matches TRBD1 or TRBD2 (5 bases each). CDR1 and CDR2 from the germline V gene are MDHEN and SYDVKM. The CDR3 runs 16 residues. Trimming removed 6 bases from V and 7 bases from J, with 25 bases in between. CDR3 loop: CASSYPEGREGEEQYF. The CDR3 DNA is TGTGCCAGCAGCTACCCCGAGGGGCGAGAGGGCGAGGAGCAGTACTTC.

A note on this clonotype: This could be a read error, since a much larger clone is one nucleotide away. The V gene is TRBV4-2, the J gene TRBJ2-6; D is undetermined. Germline V gene data show CDR1 as LGHNA and CDR2 as YNFKEQ. The CDR3 length is 15 residues. The CDR3 bases are TGTGCCAACAGCCGAGGTCCGTCTGGGGCCAACGTCCTGACTTTC. Translation: CANSRGPSGANVLTF.

For this clonotype: A read error may account for a junction end that differs from germline. The rearrangement links TRBV6-1 to TRBJ2-6, with D perhaps TRBD2 (5 bases). Germline V gene sequence: CDR1 MNHNS, CDR2 SASEGT. The CDR3 has 15 amino acids. In DNA, the CDR3 is TGTGTCAGCGACCCGGGGAGCTCTGGGGCCAACGTCCTGACTTTC. It yields the protein CVSDPGSSGANVLTF.

Only a few counts were recorded for this clonotype. V usage is TRBV12-3 or TRBV12-4 and J usage is TRBJ2-3; D is ambiguous. The CDR3 contains 13 residues. Trimming left V 9 bases short and J 0 bases short, with 10 bases between. The CDR3 nucleotides read TGTGCCAGTTTTGGTCGTAGCACAGATACGCAGTATTTT. It translates to CASFGRSTDTQYF.

CDR3 residues: CASTPRDRGRLYTDTQYF. CDR3 nucleotides: TGCGCCTCCACACCCCGGGACAGGGGGCGTCTGTACACAGATACGCAGTATTTT. This chain connects TRBV10-1 to TRBJ2-3; 12 bases line up with TRBD1. The V segment lost 11 bases and the J segment 2 bases; nucleotides outside the gene matches: 17. This CDR3 comprises 18 residues. From germline, CDR1 is WNHNN and CDR2 SYGVQD (reference sequence).

This clonotype appeared a single time. This clone may be a read error of a much larger clone one base away. The rearrangement uses TRBV29-1 and TRBJ1-2; TRBD1 matches at 8 bases. Germline CDR1 reads SQVTM; CDR2 reads ANQGSEA. There are 13 residues in the CDR3. DNA of the CDR3: TGCAGCGTTGAGGACAGGGAAGGCTATGGCTACATCTTC. Amino acid sequence: CSVEDREGYGYIF.

This chain connects TRBV5-5 to TRBJ2-1; TRBD1 is a possible D gene (6 bases). Germline assignment: CDR1 SGHKS and CDR2 YYEKEE (reference sequence). The length of the CDR3 is 14 residues. V was trimmed by 0 bases and J by 6 bases, leaving 10 bases between them. CDR3 protein: CASSLDYRVNEQFF. DNA of the CDR3: TGTGCCAGCAGCTTGGATTACAGGGTCAATGAGCAGTTCTTC.

Comments on this clonotype: A much more abundant neighbour one base away suggests this may be a read error. J is TRBJ2-1 and V is TRBV12-3 or TRBV12-4; no clear D gene. The CDR3 spans 15 residues. Trimming left V 6 bases short and J 6 bases short, with 18 bases between. Here the CDR3 reads CASSPASSWGNEQFF. The CDR3 coding sequence is TGTGCCAGCAGCCCCGCGAGCAGTTGGGGCAATGAGCAGTTCTTC.